Each of the 31 T cell receptor beta chains below was sequenced from the same sample in a study of shared clonotypes between healthy human individuals. Some clones are missing from TCRdb's copy, which holds only in-frame ones; the method was immunoSEQ multiplex PCR. The data show some 1 million clones, with around 76% seen just once and about 1.5% held by the top ten. Material for sequencing was memory CD4+ T cells sorted from blood. Indicated subset: CD45RA-negative fraction. These receptor sequences come from a young man in good health.

The CDR3 bases are TGTGCCAGCGGACAGGGCAACGCTAACTATGGCTACACCTTC. Translated: CASGQGNANYGYTF. J is TRBJ1-2 and V is TRBV6-1; 8 positions match TRBD1. Germline V lookup: CDR1 MNHNS, CDR2 SASEGT. J gave up 0 bases and V 8 bases, and 5 bases lay outside the gene matches. The CDR3 sequence is 14 residues long.

This clone was counted between two and nine times. The chain links TRBV18 to TRBJ2-1, with 9 bases matching TRBD2. The CDR3 runs to 17 residues. The germline V gene encodes CDR1 KGHSH and CDR2 LQKENI. With V trimmed by 0 bases and J by 1 base, 4 bases remained unmatched. CDR3 residues: CASSPPSGGPSYNEQFF. In nucleotides, the CDR3 is TGTGCCAGCTCACCACCCAGCGGGGGGCCTTCCTACAATGAGCAGTTCTTC.

The sample holds a few counts of this clone. The chain links TRBV28 to TRBJ1-2; 10 bases are a match to TRBD1. Germline V gene lookup returns CDR1 MDHEN and CDR2 SYDVKM. This CDR3 spans 15 amino acids. Germline trimming cut 6 bases from V and 8 bases from J; bases unmatched to any gene: 12. The CDR3 region has the DNA TGTGCCAGCAGCTTACCCGACAGGGGGCGGGGCGGCTACACCTTC. This gives the protein CASSLPDRGRGGYTF.

The chain recombines TRBV7-2 with TRBJ2-3; the D gene is possibly TRBD2 (6 bases). From germline, CDR1 is SGHTA and CDR2 FQGNSA. This CDR3 is 14 amino acids long. With 8 bases removed from V and 5 bases from J, the gap between germline ends came to 17 bases. The CDR3 DNA follows: TGTGCCAGCTTGAGAGGAGGGCCGGGAGATACGCAGTATTTT. Protein product: CASLRGGPGDTQYF.

The chain combines TRBV2 with TRBJ2-5; perhaps D is TRBD1 or TRBD2 (5 bases each). Germline values: CDR1 SNHLY, CDR2 FYNNEI. CDR3 length equals 13 residues. V lost 10 bases, J lost 3 bases, and 15 bases lay in between. CDR3 amino acids: CANQGEIEETQYF. The CDR3 DNA is TGTGCCAACCAGGGAGAGATCGAAGAGACCCAGTACTTC.

This clone was found a few times. The gene calls are TRBV30 and TRBJ1-1; D is unclear. Trimming stripped 8 bases from V and 11 bases from J, with 18 bases between. Germline V gene lookup returns CDR1 GTSNPN and CDR2 SVGIG (reference sequence). The CDR3 is made up of 11 amino acids. This CDR3 is CAVGELYEAFF. For the CDR3, the DNA is TGTGCCGTTGGGGAACTATACGAGGCTTTCTTT. The variable domain in full, with the rest retrieved from reference TRBV30 and TRBJ1-1, is SQTIHQWPATLVQPVGSPLSLECTVEGTSNPNLYWYRQAAGRGLQLLFYSVGIGQISSEVPQNLSASRPQDRQFILSSKKLLLSDSGFYLCAVGELYEAFFGQGTRLTVV.

This clone was picked up a small number of times. Other DNA sequences in the same sample also yield this CDR3. The J gene is TRBJ2-5, the V gene TRBV19; TRBD2 is a possible D gene (6 bases). The CDR3 consists of 13 residues. Trimming took off 3 bases at V and 5 bases at J, with 10 bases between the two ends. Germline assignment: CDR1 LNHDA and CDR2 SQIVND (reference sequence). CDR3 nucleotides: TGTGCCAGTAGTATTGTAGGAGGGGAGACCCAGTACTTC. This codes for CASSIVGGETQYF. Drawing the rest from reference TRBV19 and TRBJ2-5, the complete variable domain is DGGITQSPKYLFRKEGQNVTLSCEQNLNHDAMYWYRQDPGQGLRLIYYSQIVNDFQKGDIAEGYSVSREKKESFPLTVTSAQKNPTAFYLCASSIVGGETQYFGPGTRLLVL.

The J gene is TRBJ1-5, the V gene TRBV10-3; D is uncertain. This CDR3 contains 17 residues. V lost 10 bases and J 5 bases, leaving 27 bases between the germline ends. Germline loops: CDR1 ENHRY, CDR2 SYGVKD. The CDR3 nucleotides are TGTGCCACCGGAGAGCAGAAAAGGACTGAAATTGATCAGCCCCAGCATTTT. This gives the protein CATGEQKRTEIDQPQHF.

The chain has TRBV5-4 and TRBJ2-5; TRBD1 might be the D (5 bases). This CDR3 has 15 amino acids. Germline V gene data show CDR1 as SGHNT and CDR2 as YYREEE (reference sequence). V was pared by 1 base and J by 3 bases, with 13 bases between. The CDR3 is CASSLTGPTEETQYF. The CDR3 nucleotides read TGTGCCAGCAGCTTGACAGGACCTACGGAAGAGACCCAGTACTTC.

The chain carries TRBV18 and TRBJ2-1; 13 positions match TRBD2. The CDR3 loop spans 16 amino acids. The germline V gene encodes CDR1 KGHSH and CDR2 LQKENI. V was pared by 3 bases and J by 4 bases, with 3 bases of the junction left unmatched. For the CDR3, the DNA is TGTGCCAGCTCACCTACTAGCGGGAGGGGGTACAATGAGCAGTTCTTC. The encoded protein is CASSPTSGRGYNEQFF.

In this sample, this clone turned up a few times. The CDR3 loop is CASSLGQGVKLFF. In DNA form, the CDR3 reads TGTGCCAGCAGCTTAGGACAGGGAGTAAAACTGTTTTTT. The chain employs TRBV11-2 and TRBJ1-4, with 7 bases matching TRBD1. CDR1 is SGHAT and CDR2 is FQNNGV in the germline V gene. V was clipped by 1 base and J by 10 bases; unmatched bases: 3. The CDR3 consists of 13 residues.

Regarding this clone: Only one base separates this from a far larger clonotype, so it likely reflects a read error. This rearrangement joins TRBV18 to TRBJ2-7; 9 bases are shared with TRBD1. This CDR3 is 14 amino acids long. CDR1 and CDR2 from the germline V gene are KGHSH and LQKENI. The CDR3 is CVSSPTGGSYEQYF. CDR3 sequence (DNA): TGTGTCAGCTCGCCGACAGGGGGGTCCTACGAGCAGTACTTC.

This sequence joins TRBV6-1 and TRBJ2-7; no firm D call. Germline V CDR1 and CDR2: MNHNS, SASEGT. Trimming cost V 7 bases and J 8 bases, with 15 bases left between them. This CDR3 spans 12 amino acids. The CDR3 sequence is CASTSMRLQQYF. Here the CDR3 DNA reads TGTGCCAGCACCTCCATGCGGCTTCAGCAGTACTTC.

Regarding this clone: Other nucleotide sequences in the sample specify the same CDR3. The chain couples TRBV5-1 to TRBJ2-7, with a possible D match to TRBD1 (5 bases). V gave up 0 bases and J gave up 4 bases, with 8 bases separating them. The CDR3 loop spans 13 amino acids. The germline V gene encodes CDR1 SGHRS and CDR2 YFSETQ. The CDR3 coding sequence is TGCGCCAGCAGCTTGGGGGGCACTTACGAGCAGTACTTC. Its translation: CASSLGGTYEQYF.

V gene TRBV4-1 combines with J gene TRBJ1-1, with 7 bases matching TRBD1. V lost 3 bases and J lost 0; bases outside the gene matches: 7. Germline loops: CDR1 MGHRA, CDR2 YSYEKL. The CDR3 covers 16 residues. The CDR3 DNA reads as TGCGCCAGCAGCCATTCGCGGGACAGTATGAACACTGAAGCTTTCTTT. It codes for CASSHSRDSMNTEAFF.

V usage is TRBV5-6 and J usage is TRBJ2-5, with D possibly matching TRBD1 (6 bases). Trimming cost V 4 bases and J 0 bases, with 13 bases left between them. Germline assignment: CDR1 SGHDT and CDR2 YYEEEE. The CDR3 runs 15 residues. The DNA for the CDR3 is TGTGCCAGCAGCCGTCGAGGGGGTTACCAAGAGACCCAGTACTTC. Its protein product is CASSRRGGYQETQYF. Looking up the rest from reference TRBV5-6 and TRBJ2-5 gives the full variable domain: DAGVTQSPTHLIKTRGQQVTLRCSPKSGHDTVSWYQQALGQGPQFIFQYYEEEERQRGNFPDRFSGHQFPNYSSELNVNALLLGDSALYLCASSRRGGYQETQYFGPGTRLLVL.

With respect to this clone: A read error may explain this, as a much larger clone is one base away. Other nucleotide sequences in the sample specify the same CDR3. J is TRBJ2-1 and V is TRBV2; 9 bases fit TRBD1. Germline-derived CDR1 and CDR2 are SNHLY and FYNNEI. This CDR3 has 16 amino acids. The junction had 9 bases not matched to a gene; V was cut back by 7 bases and J by 2 bases. In DNA form, the CDR3 reads TGTGCCAGCAAATTAAGAACAGGGGGCCCCTACAATGAGCAGTTCTTC. Residues: CASKLRTGGPYNEQFF.

This chain joins TRBV7-9 and TRBJ2-5, with D hard to call. Trimming cost V 3 bases and J 5 bases, with 16 bases left between them. The CDR3 is 15 residues long. Per the germline V gene, CDR1 is SEHNR and CDR2 is FQNEAQ (reference sequence). In DNA, the CDR3 is TGTGCCAGCAGCTTCTACACTGGCAGTGGGGAGACCCAGTACTTC. It yields the protein CASSFYTGSGETQYF.

In DNA form, the CDR3 reads TGTGCCAGTAGTTCAGAATATAGCAATCAGCCCCAGCATTTT. Amino acid sequence: CASSSEYSNQPQHF. This chain connects TRBV19 to TRBJ1-5; the D is unclear. Germline V CDR1 and CDR2: LNHDA, SQIVND (reference sequence). The V and J ends lost 5 bases and 0 bases respectively, with 8 bases between them. CDR3 length equals 14 residues.

The chain couples TRBV4-3 to TRBJ2-5; maybe TRBD2 (6 bases). Germline V gene sequence: CDR1 LGHNA, CDR2 YSLEER. The ends were cut back, 2 bases at V and 5 bases at J, with 12 bases in the middle. This CDR3 is 14 amino acids long. As DNA, the CDR3 is TGCGCCAGCAGCCAATTCATTGGAGGGGAGACCCAGTACTTC. Translating gives CASSQFIGGETQYF.

The chain joins TRBV2 to TRBJ2-7, with TRBD1 matching 8 bases. With V trimmed by 7 bases and J by 1 base, 9 bases remained unmatched. The CDR3 extends over 15 amino acids. Germline V gene lookup returns CDR1 SNHLY and CDR2 FYNNEI. CDR3 coding DNA: TGTGCCAGCACTCTAGGGGGGACAGGTTCCTACGAGCAGTACTTC. It specifies CASTLGGTGSYEQYF.

V is TRBV9 and J is TRBJ1-5; 8 nucleotides agree with TRBD1. CDR3 length: 15 amino acids. J gave up 4 bases and V 3 bases, and 6 bases lay outside the gene matches. From germline, CDR1 is SGDLS and CDR2 YYNGEE. DNA of the CDR3: TGTGCCAGCAGCGCCGGACAGGGTGGGAATCAGCCCCAGCATTTT. Translation: CASSAGQGGNQPQHF.

A single count supports this clone. The chain employs TRBV4-3 and TRBJ1-6, with 8 bases fitting TRBD1. CDR1 LGHNA and CDR2 YSLEER come from the germline V gene. The CDR3 spans 15 residues. The junction had 5 bases not matched to a gene; V was cut back by 0 bases and J by 10 bases. CDR3 coding DNA: TGCGCCAGCAGCCAAGACAGGACAGGGTTCTCACCCCTCCACTTT. Translated, it gives CASSQDRTGFSPLHF.

The gene calls are TRBV28 and TRBJ1-2, with 7 nucleotides matching TRBD1. The CDR3 spans 12 residues. Trimming at V came to 9 bases and at J to 6 bases, leaving 7 bases not matched to a gene. Germline V gene sequence: CDR1 MDHEN, CDR2 SYDVKM. The DNA for the CDR3 is TGTGCCAGTGCACAGGGGACCCATGGCTACACCTTC. Its protein is CASAQGTHGYTF.

This chain uses TRBV2 with TRBJ2-7; either TRBD1 or TRBD2 may supply D (5 bases each). The CDR3 has 14 amino acids. V was shortened by 2 bases and J by 7 bases, with 15 bases between the two germline ends. Germline V CDR1 and CDR2: SNHLY, FYNNEI. Written as DNA, the CDR3 is TGTGCCAGCAGTGAAAGCGCAGGGAGAATAGAGCAGTACTTC. This translates into CASSESAGRIEQYF. Together with reference TRBV2 and TRBJ2-7, the CDR3 gives the full variable domain: EPEVTQTPSHQVTQMGQEVILRCVPISNHLYFYWYRQILGQKVEFLVSFYNNEISEKSEIFDDQFSVERPDGSNFTLKIRSTKLEDSAMYFCASSESAGRIEQYFGPGTRLTVT.

V gene TRBV5-6 combines with J gene TRBJ2-3; 8 positions agree with TRBD1. The CDR3 spans 17 residues. Trimming cost V 4 bases and J 0 bases; bases outside gene matches: 10. Germline V gene lookup returns CDR1 SGHDT and CDR2 YYEEEE. CDR3 in DNA: TGTGCCAGCAGCAAAATCCGGGACAGGCTTAGCACAGATACGCAGTATTTT. This translates into CASSKIRDRLSTDTQYF.

V usage is TRBV7-2 and J usage is TRBJ1-2, with D unclear. There are 12 residues in the CDR3. Germline CDR1 SGHTA, CDR2 FQGNSA. The germline V and J ends were trimmed by 1 base and 12 bases, with 12 bases remaining between them. The CDR3 region is CASSLGQLWDTF. CDR3 DNA sequence: TGTGCCAGCAGCTTAGGGCAGCTATGGGACACCTTC.

The chain couples TRBV6-6 to TRBJ1-1; 8 nucleotides align to TRBD1. This CDR3 spans 14 amino acids. V gave up 5 bases and J gave up 4 bases; unmatched junction bases: 6. Germline lookup yields CDR1 MNHNY and CDR2 SVGAGI (reference sequence). CDR3 sequence: CASSPGGLITEAFF. CDR3 DNA sequence: TGTGCCAGCAGTCCAGGGGGCTTGATCACTGAAGCTTTCTTT.

This clone was detected a few times. This same CDR3 is encoded by further DNA sequences in the sample. The chain recombines TRBV5-4 with TRBJ1-6; D is unresolved. V lost 0 bases and J 7 bases, leaving 8 bases between the germline ends. This CDR3 contains 14 residues. The germline CDR1 and CDR2 sequences are SGHNT and YYREEE (reference sequence). CDR3 sequence (DNA): TGTGCCAGCAGCTTGGGCGGAACAAATTCACCCCTCCACTTT. Encoded protein: CASSLGGTNSPLHF.

V and J are TRBV11-2 and TRBJ1-3; D might be TRBD1 (6 bases). The V gene lost 5 bases and the J gene lost 3 bases, with 17 bases spanning the gap. The CDR3 is 16 residues long. Per germline, CDR1 SGHAT and CDR2 FQNNGV. The CDR3 loop reads CASSPLPRGGGNTIYF. The CDR3 DNA reads TGTGCCAGCAGCCCACTCCCCAGGGGCGGTGGAAACACCATATATTTT.

The chain has TRBV7-2 and TRBJ2-3; a weak D match, TRBD2 (5 bases). Per the germline V gene, CDR1 is SGHTA and CDR2 is FQGNSA. CDR3 length: 16 residues. The germline V and J ends were trimmed by 4 bases and 6 bases, with 20 bases remaining between them. The CDR3 spells CASSSSRGRIWDTQYF. CDR3 nucleotide sequence: TGTGCCAGCAGCTCGTCCCGGGGAAGAATATGGGATACGCAGTATTTT.